This is a list of T cell receptor beta chains from one sample in a study of T cell repertoires in cytomegalovirus infection. Each CDR3 protein is one row after TCRdb ran MiXCR on the reads. The repertoire consists of about 340,000 distinct CDR3 sequences, with just under 30% occurring once and the leading ten covering roughly 20%. Which antigens these TCRs recognize remains unknown. The material sequenced was cultured PBMCs, taken from culture after CMV antigen stimulation. These receptors all come from a human donor in good health (CMV status not recorded). Some clones in this sample may be carry-over from other donors' samples. The CDR3 runs from the conserved cysteine through the conserved F or W. The D gene is left open where the match is weak. Not every row has a clone size; where given, it reads once, few, many or a size class.

V	J	size	D	DNA	CDR3
TRBV25-1	TRBJ2-3	.	TRBD1	TGTGCCAGCAGTGGGGACAGGGGCACAGATACGCAGTATTTT	CASSGDRGTDTQYF
TRBV27	TRBJ1-1	.	.	TGTGCCAGCAGATCGCATTTAGCTGAAGCTTTCTTT	CASRSHLAEAFF
TRBV7-2	TRBJ2-1	few	.	TGTGCCAGCAGCTTACCGGGGGGTTCAGGGGACTTATCCTACAATGAGCAGTTCTTC	CASSLPGGSGDLSYNEQFF
TRBV4-2	TRBJ2-1	.	.	TGTGCCAGCAGCCAAGATGAAACGGCGGGGCCCTACAATGAGCAGTTCTTC	CASSQDETAGPYNEQFF
TRBV7-3	TRBJ2-2	few	.	TGTGCCAGCAAAAGTCAACCGAACACCGGGGAGCTGTTTTTT	CASKSQPNTGELFF
TRBV20-1	TRBJ2-3	.	.	TGCAGTGCTAGAGATCTTCGGGACTTTAGCACAGATACGCAGTATTTT	CSARDLRDFSTDTQYF
TRBV6-1	TRBJ2-7	.	.	TGTGCCAGCAGTGAAGCTGGGGCCGACGAGCAGTACTTC	CASSEAGADEQYF
TRBV18	TRBJ2-3	.	TRBD2	TGTGCCAGCTCACCAGGCAGCGGGGGGGCCGTGGCAGATACGCAGTATTTT	CASSPGSGGAVADTQYF
TRBV10-3	TRBJ2-1	.	.	TGTGCCATCAGTGGTGGTATGGGGGAGGCCTACAATGAGCAGTTCTTC	CAISGGMGEAYNEQFF
TRBV6-6	TRBJ1-1	once	TRBD1	TGTGCCAGCAGTTACTCGATTCGCAGGGGGGACACTGAAGCTTTCTTT	CASSYSIRRGDTEAFF
TRBV7-6	TRBJ1-2	.	TRBD1	TGTGCCAGCAGCTCCCCGGGACAGGGATCAGGCACCTTC	CASSSPGQGSGTF
TRBV6-2/TRBV6-3	TRBJ1-1	.	.	TGTGCCAGCACCGTGGCCCCACACGGGGACACTGAAGCTTTCTTT	CASTVAPHGDTEAFF
TRBV7-9	TRBJ1-2	.	.	TGTGCCAGCAGCTTAGGGACGTCCGTCCCAGAAGACTATGGCTACACCTTC	CASSLGTSVPEDYGYTF
TRBV25-1	TRBJ2-1	.	TRBD2	TGTGCCAGCAGTCCTAGCGGGAGAAGGCTTGAGCAGTTCTTC	CASSPSGRRLEQFF
TRBV2	TRBJ1-6	.	TRBD1	TGTGCCAGCGGGGGACAGAGCTATAATTCACCCCTCCACTTT	CASGGQSYNSPLHF
TRBV9	TRBJ2-1	many	.	TGTGCCAGCAGCCCCCTATCTGCGTCCTCCTACAATGAGCAGTTCTTC	CASSPLSASSYNEQFF
TRBV11-2	TRBJ2-1	few	TRBD2	TGTGCCAGCAGCTTCTGGACTAGCGGGATCCCGAGCTCCTACAATGAGCAGTTCTTC	CASSFWTSGIPSSYNEQFF
TRBV7-2	TRBJ2-1	.	.	TGTGCCAGCAGCTTAGACAGGGTTGACAATGAGCAGTTCTTC	CASSLDRVDNEQFF
TRBV7-2	TRBJ1-3	many	.	TGTGCCAGCAGCTTAGTAGAACAGGGTGAGGGCTCTGGAAACACCATATATTTT	CASSLVEQGEGSGNTIYF
TRBV6-1	TRBJ2-3	few	TRBD2	TGTGCCAGCAGCGCCCCCGCGGGAGGCAGGTTGGATACGCAGTATTTT	CASSAPAGGRLDTQYF
TRBV28	TRBJ2-5	.	TRBD2	TGTGCCAGCAGTATCCCTCGGCTAGCGGGAGAAGAGACCCAGTACTTC	CASSIPRLAGEETQYF
TRBV10-2	TRBJ1-2	.	TRBD1	TGCGCCAGCAGTGAGTCGGCAGGGGGTACCTATGGCTACACCTTC	CASSESAGGTYGYTF
TRBV6-2/TRBV6-3	TRBJ1-5	.	.	TGTGCCAGCAGTTACGGGACCGACAGCTATCAGCCCCAGCATTTT	CASSYGTDSYQPQHF
TRBV5-1	TRBJ2-5	.	TRBD2	TGCGCCAGCAGCTTGGCAGCGGGGACCCTCCAAGAGACCCAGTACTTC	CASSLAAGTLQETQYF
TRBV7-8	TRBJ2-5	few	.	TGTGCCAGCAGCTTAGCGCGTCGGGGGTCAAGAGAGACCCAGTACTTC	CASSLARRGSRETQYF
TRBV9	TRBJ1-6	.	TRBD1	TGTGCCAGCAGCGGACAGGGGGCAAGATCACCCCTCCACTTT	CASSGQGARSPLHF
TRBV29-1	TRBJ2-7	.	.	TGCAGCGTTGGAAGCTCCTACGAGCAGTACTTC	CSVGSSYEQYF
TRBV7-2	TRBJ2-5	once	TRBD1	TGTGCCAGCAGCTCAACAGGGGCCCCTCGGGAGACCCAGTACTTC	CASSSTGAPRETQYF
TRBV28	TRBJ2-1	.	TRBD2	TGTGCCAGCAGTTTTGCTGCCAATTCTGACGGGGAGCGGGAGGGCTTGGATGAGCAGTTCTTC	CASSFAANSDGEREGLDEQFF
TRBV20-1	TRBJ2-5	.	.	TGCAGTGCTAGGCGGGCATTCCAAGAGACCCAGTACTTC	CSARRAFQETQYF